The present T cell receptor beta chain was sequenced within a study of blood T cell repertoires in COVID-19. Across under 25 US areas, participants ranged in age from about 18 to 90 years. Participants reported their clinical history, and cohort assignment relied on those reports. Trimming took off 3 bases at V and 4 bases at J, with 18 bases between the two ends. The CDR3 covers 16 residues. Germline CDR1 and CDR2: MNHNS and SASEGT. Original analysis: Reference gene primers were amplified, and this amplification served to estimate nucleated cell counts. Assay used: immunoSEQ multiplex PCR; TCRdb lists only in-frame clones, some missing. Clone size and the V and J calls come from that table; the DNA yielded D and trimming. Here the sample spans approximately 290,000 clones, 70% to 90% being singletons.

V usage is TRBV6-1 and J usage is TRBJ1-1; tentative D call: TRBD1 (5 bases). This sequence originates from a woman younger than 45 who had recovered from COVID-19. The sequenced sample was PBMCs or T cells enriched from blood (not recorded which). In nucleotides, the CDR3 is TGTGCCAGCAGTGATAGGGACTACACCTCAGCCACTGAAGCTTTCTTT. It translates to CASSDRDYTSATEAFF.